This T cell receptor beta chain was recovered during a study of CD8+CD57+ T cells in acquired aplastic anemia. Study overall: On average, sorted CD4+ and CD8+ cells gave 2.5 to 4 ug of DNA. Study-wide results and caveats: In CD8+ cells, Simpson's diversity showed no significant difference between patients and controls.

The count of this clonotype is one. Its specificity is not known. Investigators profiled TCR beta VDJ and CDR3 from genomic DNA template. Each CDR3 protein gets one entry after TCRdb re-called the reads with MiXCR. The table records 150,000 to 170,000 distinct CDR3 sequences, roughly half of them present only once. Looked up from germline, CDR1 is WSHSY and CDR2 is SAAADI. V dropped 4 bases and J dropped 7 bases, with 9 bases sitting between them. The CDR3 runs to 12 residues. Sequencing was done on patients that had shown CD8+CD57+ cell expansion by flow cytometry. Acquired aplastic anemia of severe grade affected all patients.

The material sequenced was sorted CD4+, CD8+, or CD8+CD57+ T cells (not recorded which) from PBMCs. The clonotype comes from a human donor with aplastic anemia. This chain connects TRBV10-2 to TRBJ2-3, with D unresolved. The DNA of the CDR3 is TGCGCCAGCAGTGGGGTCGATCATACGCAGTATTTT. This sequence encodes CASSGVDHTQYF.